The clone carrying this T cell receptor (beta chain) was counted only a few times. TCRdb redid the calling of the 5' RACE reads with MiXCR, one entry per CDR3 protein. In the table there are around 220,000 distinct CDR3 sequences, about a sixth of which are singletons. The data stem from a study of T-cell memory formation after mild COVID-19. CDR1 is MDHEN, CDR2 SYDVKM, per germline. The CDR3 spans 12 residues. The V and J ends lost 8 bases and 8 bases respectively, with 12 bases between them. The clonotype originates from a man aged 18 to 35 who had mild COVID-19 (a few samples of this study predate the infection). Cell type and time point are not known. Sequencing input: PBMCs or a T cell subset sorted from them (not recorded which). The chain uses TRBV28 and TRBJ2-2, with D unclear. CDR3 loop: CASGSPTGELFF. CDR3 coding DNA: TGTGCCAGCGGAAGCCCGACAGGGGAGCTGTTTTTT.